A selection of T cell receptor beta chains follows, all from one sample in a study of CD8+ T cells in alopecia areata. The data were produced by immunoSEQ multiplex PCR, yet TCRdb's version contains in-frame clones alone and is incomplete. The sample holds fewer than 110,000 clones, about nine tenths seen once. The sample was CD8+ T cells sorted from blood, taken at week 34, from a patient treated with tofacitinib. The origin of the receptors is a human donor with alopecia areata. CDR3s include the opening cysteine and the closing phenylalanine or tryptophan. D genes are given only for firm matches. Expanded clones are given a class, and other clones once, few, many or no size at all.

D | size | J | V | DNA | CDR3
- | - | TRBJ2-2 | TRBV19 | TGTGCCAGTACCTCTAATCCTTCCACCGGGGAGCTGTTTTTT | CASTSNPSTGELFF
- | - | TRBJ2-3 | TRBV7-6 | TGTGCCAGCAGCCCGGTTGGGGCTAGCACAGATACGCAGTATTTT | CASSPVGASTDTQYF
- | - | TRBJ2-3 | TRBV7-9 | TGTGCCAGCAGCCCATCTCTTACGCAGTATTTT | CASSPSLTQYF
TRBD1 | once | TRBJ2-1 | TRBV7-2 | TGTGCCAGCAGCCTCCGGGACAGCTCCTACAATGAGCAGTTCTTC | CASSLRDSSYNEQFF
- | - | TRBJ2-1 | TRBV27 | TGTGCCAGTACGAAGTCCTCACTCTACAATGAGCAGTTCTTC | CASTKSSLYNEQFF
- | - | TRBJ2-7 | TRBV7-8 | TGTGCCAGCAGCCCCACGGCCAACTACGAGCAGTACTTC | CASSPTANYEQYF
- | - | TRBJ1-3 | TRBV27 | TGTGCCAGCAATCCCAGCTCTGGAAACACCATATATTTT | CASNPSSGNTIYF
- | once | TRBJ2-3 | TRBV25-1 | TGTGCCAGCCCAGAGCGTCTCCCAGATACGCAGTATTTT | CASPERLPDTQYF
- | - | TRBJ2-7 | TRBV29-1 | TGCAGCGTTGTCCGCACCTACGAGCAGTACTTC | CSVVRTYEQYF
TRBD1 | - | TRBJ1-3 | TRBV5-1 | TGCGCCAGCAGCTTGGCCGACAGGGTCTCTGGAAACACCATATATTTT | CASSLADRVSGNTIYF
- | few | TRBJ2-7 | TRBV29-1 | TGCAGCGCGGGATCAGGGGTTGGCTACGAGCAGTACTTC | CSAGSGVGYEQYF
- | few | TRBJ2-1 | TRBV14 | TGTGCCAGCAGCTTCCCCGGTATTGAGCAGTTCTTC | CASSFPGIEQFF
- | - | TRBJ2-1 | TRBV7-8 | TGTGCCAGCAGCTCTCAAAGTGTGTATGAGCAGTTCTTC | CASSSQSVYEQFF
TRBD1 | - | TRBJ2-7 | TRBV7-2 | TGTGCCAGCAGCCAGTGGTCAGGGACAGACCTCCTCTCCTACGAGCAGTACTTC | CASSQWSGTDLLSYEQYF
- | - | TRBJ2-7 | TRBV5-6 | TGTGCCAGCAGCTTGGCCTCATCGGGTTTCTCCTACGAGCAGTACTTC | CASSLASSGFSYEQYF
TRBD2 | - | TRBJ2-1 | TRBV7-6 | TGTGCCGTCCTAGCGGGGGAAGGGGAGAGTGAGCAGTTCTTC | CAVLAGEGESEQFF
TRBD2 | - | TRBJ2-1 | TRBV13 | TGTGCCAGCACCGGCGGCGGGAGGGGTCGTTACAATGAGCAGTTCTTC | CASTGGGRGRYNEQFF
- | - | TRBJ2-1 | TRBV6-4 | TGTGCCAGCAGTGTTCTTTACTACAATGAGCAGTTCTTC | CASSVLYYNEQFF
- | few | TRBJ2-7 | TRBV7-3 | TGTGCCAGCAGCTTACCCGGGTCCTACGAGCAGTACTTC | CASSLPGSYEQYF
- | once | TRBJ2-5 | TRBV5-1 | TGCGCCAGCAGCTTAAGAGTACAAGAGACCCAGTACTTC | CASSLRVQETQYF
- | - | TRBJ2-7 | TRBV7-9 | TGTGCCAGCAGCCCAAGATCCGGGACACCCGAGCAGTACTTC | CASSPRSGTPEQYF
- | once | TRBJ1-2 | TRBV2 | TGTGCCAGCAGTGAAGTTGGAGGAGTCTCCTATGGCTACACCTTC | CASSEVGGVSYGYTF
TRBD1 | - | TRBJ2-7 | TRBV27 | TGTGCCAGCAGTCCCGGGACAGACGAGCAGTACTTC | CASSPGTDEQYF
TRBD1 | - | TRBJ1-1 | TRBV29-1 | TGCAGCGCCGGCTTGACAGGGGTCAAGACTGAAGCTTTCTTT | CSAGLTGVKTEAFF
- | - | TRBJ1-1 | TRBV13 | TGTGCCAGCAGCTTACGGACAGAGGACACTGAAGCTTTCTTT | CASSLRTEDTEAFF
- | - | TRBJ2-7 | TRBV7-9 | TGTGCCAGCAGCCCCTTCGACACCCACGAGCAGTACTTC | CASSPFDTHEQYF
- | - | TRBJ2-1 | TRBV6-5 | TGTGCCAGCAGTTACTCGAGGGGGGCGAACAATGAGCAGTTCTTC | CASSYSRGANNEQFF